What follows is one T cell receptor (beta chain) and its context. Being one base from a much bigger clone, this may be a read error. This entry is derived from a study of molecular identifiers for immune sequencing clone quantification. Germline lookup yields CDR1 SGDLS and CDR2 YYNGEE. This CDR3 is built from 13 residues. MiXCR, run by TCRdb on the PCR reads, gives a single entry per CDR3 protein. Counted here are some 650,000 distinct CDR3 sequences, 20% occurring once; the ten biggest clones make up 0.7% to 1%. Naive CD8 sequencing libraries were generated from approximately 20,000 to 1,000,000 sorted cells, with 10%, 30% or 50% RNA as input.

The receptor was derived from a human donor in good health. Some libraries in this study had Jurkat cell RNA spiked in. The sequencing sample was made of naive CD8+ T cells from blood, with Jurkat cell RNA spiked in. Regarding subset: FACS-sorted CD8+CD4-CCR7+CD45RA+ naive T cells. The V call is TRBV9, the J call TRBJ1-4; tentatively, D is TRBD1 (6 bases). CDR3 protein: CANSGGYGEKLFF. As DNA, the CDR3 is TGTGCCAACAGCGGGGGCTATGGTGAAAAACTGTTTTTT.